This section outlines one T cell receptor (beta chain) sequence together with its context. Its cognate antigen is unknown. This sample is part of a study of T cells expressing NK-cell markers. Study-level background: Source material for TCR beta repertoires consisted of sorted CD3+CD56+NKG2C+, CD3+CD56+NKG2C- and CD3+CD56-NKG2C+ T cells.

Findings and limits, study-wide: About 1.0-7.0% of CD8+ T cells in about six donors belonged to dominant NKG2C+ clonotypes.

Germline CDR1 and CDR2: SQVTM and ANQGSEA. The CDR3 extends over 11 amino acids. No DNA is given; TCRdb re-called the 5' RACE reads and lists each CDR3 protein once. Recorded for this sample: 440,000 or so distinct CDR3 sequences. Sequenced sample: blood T cells: a sorted CD56 or NKG2C T cell subset, CD4+ or CD8+ T cells, or bulk PBMC T cells (not recorded which). The chain joins TRBV29-1 to TRBJ2-7; TCRdb gives TRBD2 as the D gene, but with no DNA this cannot be confirmed. This receptor was obtained from a woman between 18 and 69 years old in good health. Here the CDR3 reads CSVGTSNEQYF.